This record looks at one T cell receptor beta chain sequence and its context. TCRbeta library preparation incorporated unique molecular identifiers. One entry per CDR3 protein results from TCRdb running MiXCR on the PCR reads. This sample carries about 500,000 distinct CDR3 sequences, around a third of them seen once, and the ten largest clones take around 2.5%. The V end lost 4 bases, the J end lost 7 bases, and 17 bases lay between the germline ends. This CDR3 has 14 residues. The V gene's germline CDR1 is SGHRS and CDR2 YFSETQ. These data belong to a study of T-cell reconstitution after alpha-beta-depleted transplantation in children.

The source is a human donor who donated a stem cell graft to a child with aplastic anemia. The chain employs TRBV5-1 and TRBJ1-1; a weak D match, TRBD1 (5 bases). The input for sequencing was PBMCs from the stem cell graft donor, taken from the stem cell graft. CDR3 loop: CASSIDSQAGEAFF. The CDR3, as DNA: TGCGCCAGCAGCATCGACAGTCAGGCGGGTGAAGCTTTCTTT. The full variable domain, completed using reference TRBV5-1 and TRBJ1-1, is KAGVTQTPRYLIKTRGQQVTLSCSPISGHRSVSWYQQTPGQGLQFLFEYFSETQRNKGNFPGRFSGRQFSNSRSEMNVSTLELGDSALYLCASSIDSQAGEAFFGQGTRLTVV.